The 25 T cell receptor beta chains reported below all come from one sample, sequenced in a study of early T cells in non-severe SARS-CoV-2 infection. In TCRdb, the 5' RACE reads were re-called with MiXCR into one record per CDR3 protein. The sample has about 64,000 distinct CDR3 sequences, around 20% seen once. The sequenced sample was whole blood, obtained at baseline. The receptors stem from an adult who was a healthcare worker with PCR-confirmed SARS-CoV-2 infection or an uninfected control (not recorded which).

This clonotype was seen at least ten times. The CDR3 nucleotides read TGTGCCTGGAGTAGGTATGAGGAATCTCAAGAGACCCAGTACTTC. Translated, it gives CAWSRYEESQETQYF. J is TRBJ2-5 and V is TRBV30, with D uncertain. With 2 bases removed from V and 2 bases from J, the gap between germline ends came to 15 bases. The CDR3 runs 15 residues. CDR1 GTSNPN and CDR2 SVGIG come from the germline V gene (reference sequence).

The rearrangement joins TRBV30 to TRBJ1-1; no reliable D call. The CDR3 covers 11 residues. Germline CDR1 reads GTSNPN; CDR2 reads SVGIG (reference sequence). For the CDR3, the DNA is TGTGCGGTAGTTGACTACACTGAAGCTTTCTTT. Encoded protein: CAVVDYTEAFF.

The V call is TRBV27, the J call TRBJ1-6; 8 positions match TRBD1. The CDR3 extends over 17 amino acids. CDR1 and CDR2 (germline): MNHEY, SMNVEV (reference sequence). The ends lost 4 bases at V and 8 bases at J; junction bases unmatched: 13. The CDR3 DNA follows: TGTGCCAGCAGTTCCCCGGGAACAGGGGGGGCTTATTCACCCCTCCACTTT. It codes for CASSSPGTGGAYSPLHF.

This clonotype was counted only a few times. The chain is built from TRBV7-3 and TRBJ2-1; 7 nucleotides match TRBD2. The V gene's germline CDR1 is SGHTA and CDR2 FQGTGA. CDR3 size: 18 residues. Trimming removed 3 bases from V and 0 bases from J; junction bases left unmatched: 11. CDR3 sequence (DNA): TGTGCCAGCAGCTTCCGGGTCAGCGGGGACCTCTCCTACAATGAGCAGTTCTTC. Its protein product is CASSFRVSGDLSYNEQFF. Looking up the rest from reference TRBV7-3 and TRBJ2-1 gives the full variable domain: GAGVSQTPSNKVTEKGKYVELRCDPISGHTALYWYRQSLGQGPEFLIYFQGTGAADDSGLPNDRFFAVRPEGSVSTLKIQRTERGDSAVYLCASSFRVSGDLSYNEQFFGPGTRLTVL.

This clonotype occurred once. V usage is TRBV18 and J usage is TRBJ2-7, with no clear D. Germline CDR1 is KGHSH and CDR2 is LQKENI. V lost 6 bases and J lost 10, with 16 bases in between. This CDR3 contains 12 residues. The CDR3: CASSEADRAQYF. CDR3 nucleotides: TGTGCCAGCTCCGAAGCCGATCGGGCTCAGTACTTC.

This clonotype was recorded a few times. V and J are TRBV6-4 and TRBJ1-1, with a possible D match to TRBD1 (5 bases). The germline gives CDR1 MRHNA, CDR2 SNTAGT. CDR3 length equals 15 residues. With 5 bases removed from V and 6 bases from J, the gap between germline ends came to 19 bases. CDR3 in DNA: TGTGCCAGCAGTCCGACGGGCAGGGCATTCGCTGAAGCTTTCTTT. Protein sequence: CASSPTGRAFAEAFF.

The sample holds a few counts of this clonotype. The chain uses TRBV7-6 and TRBJ1-6; possible D gene TRBD1, 6 bases. This CDR3 has 14 residues. CDR1 and CDR2 from the germline V gene are SGHVS and FNYEAQ. Trimming pared 6 bases from V and 11 bases from J, leaving 17 bases between. Written as DNA, the CDR3 is TGTGCCAGCAGACCTCTCACAGGGTCTACACCCCTCCACTTT. As protein: CASRPLTGSTPLHF. Looking up the rest from reference TRBV7-6 and TRBJ1-6 gives the full variable domain: GAGVSQSPRYKVTKRGQDVALRCDPISGHVSLYWYRQALGQGPEFLTYFNYEAQQDKSGLPNDRFSAERPEGSISTLTIQRTEQRDSAMYRCASRPLTGSTPLHFGNGTRLTVT.

This clonotype came up a few times. V usage is TRBV6-2 or TRBV6-3 and J usage is TRBJ2-1; D not resolved. The CDR3 has 14 residues. In germline, CDR1 is MNHEY, CDR2 SVGEGT. Trimming cost V 2 bases and J 10 bases, with 15 bases left between them. The CDR3 DNA reads TGTGCCAGCAGTTACAGACCCATTTTCAGGGAGCAGTTCTTC. It is translated as CASSYRPIFREQFF.

The chain combines TRBV28 with TRBJ2-7; D is possibly TRBD1 or TRBD2 (5 bases each). There are 15 residues in the CDR3. In germline, CDR1 is MDHEN, CDR2 SYDVKM. The V and J ends lost 4 bases and 0 bases respectively, with 13 bases between them. This chain's CDR3 is CASSSGPRSSYEQYF. The CDR3 DNA reads as TGTGCCAGCAGTTCGGGACCTAGGAGCTCCTACGAGCAGTACTTC.

This clonotype showed up just a few times. This rearrangement joins TRBV5-1 to TRBJ2-3, with a possible D match to TRBD1 (5 bases). The CDR3 spans 15 residues. Germline assignment: CDR1 SGHRS and CDR2 YFSETQ. Trimming removed 0 bases from V and 4 bases from J, with 12 bases in between. This CDR3 reads CASSLDGARADTQYF. The DNA for the CDR3 is TGCGCCAGCAGCTTGGATGGGGCAAGGGCAGATACGCAGTATTTT.

This chain links TRBV4-2 with TRBJ2-3, with 7 bases fitting TRBD2. V lost 3 bases and J lost 3; bases outside the gene matches: 6. The CDR3 spans 15 residues. The germline V gene has CDR1 LGHNA and CDR2 YNFKEQ. CDR3 residues: CASSQHAGETDTQYF. CDR3 coding DNA: TGTGCCAGCAGCCAGCATGCGGGGGAAACAGATACGCAGTATTTT.

This clonotype appeared a few times. The rearrangement links TRBV6-1 to TRBJ1-1; no definite D call. V was shortened by 7 bases and J by 1 base, with 10 bases between the two germline ends. CDR3 length: 13 residues. The germline V gene has CDR1 MNHNS and CDR2 SASEGT. CDR3 in DNA: TGTGCCAGCACTGGGCAGCAGAACACTGAAGCTTTCTTT. It specifies CASTGQQNTEAFF.

This clonotype has a handful of counts. The chain links TRBV12-3 or TRBV12-4 to TRBJ2-3; D might be TRBD1 (5 bases). V lost 6 bases, J lost 7 bases, and 14 bases lay in between. The CDR3 extends over 13 amino acids. As DNA, the CDR3 is TGTGCCAGCAGCTATAATCAGGGAAATACGCAGTATTTT. Encoded protein: CASSYNQGNTQYF.

This clonotype has just a few counts. As DNA, the CDR3 is TGTGCCAGCAGCGCCGGTTGGGGCCTGTTCTTC. It encodes CASSAGWGLFF. V usage is TRBV7-9 and J usage is TRBJ2-1; tentative D call: TRBD1 (5 bases). Trimming left V 5 bases short and J 15 bases short, with 14 bases between. The germline gives CDR1 SEHNR, CDR2 FQNEAQ (reference sequence). The CDR3 loop spans 11 amino acids.

This clonotype was counted a few times. The rearrangement links TRBV30 to TRBJ1-2; TRBD1 matches at 9 bases. V gave up 4 bases and J gave up 2 bases; unmatched junction bases: 14. There are 17 residues in the CDR3. Germline CDR1 GTSNPN, CDR2 SVGIG (reference sequence). The CDR3 loop reads CAWTRTGVFLPNYGYTF. The CDR3 nucleotides are TGTGCCTGGACTCGGACAGGGGTTTTCCTACCAAACTATGGCTACACCTTC. The full variable domain, rest sourced from reference TRBV30 and TRBJ1-2, is SQTIHQWPATLVQPVGSPLSLECTVEGTSNPNLYWYRQAAGRGLQLLFYSVGIGQISSEVPQNLSASRPQDRQFILSSKKLLLSDSGFYLCAWTRTGVFLPNYGYTFGSGTRLTVV.

The chain joins TRBV4-1 to TRBJ1-5; no reliable D call. V lost 0 bases, J lost 0 bases, and 6 bases lay in between. Germline V gene data show CDR1 as MGHRA and CDR2 as YSYEKL. The CDR3 runs 15 residues. Here the CDR3 DNA reads TGCGCCAGCAGCCAAGACCGAGTTAGCAATCAGCCCCAGCATTTT. Translated: CASSQDRVSNQPQHF.

This clonotype was observed a handful of times. V is TRBV29-1 and J is TRBJ2-7; 11 nucleotides match TRBD1. V was pared by 3 bases and J by 6 bases, with 7 bases of the junction left unmatched. This CDR3 spans 14 amino acids. CDR1 and CDR2 (germline): SQVTM, ANQGSEA. Here the CDR3 DNA reads TGCAGCGTTGAGACGGGGACAGGGGGATCCGAGCAGTACTTC. Translating gives CSVETGTGGSEQYF.

This chain links TRBV6-4 with TRBJ2-1; D gene unclear. Germline CDR1 and CDR2: MRHNA and SNTAGT. With 0 bases removed from V and 4 bases from J, the gap between germline ends came to 10 bases. The CDR3 is 15 amino acids. The CDR3 bases are TGTGCCAGCAGTGACTCGATTAATGGGTACAATGAGCAGTTCTTC. Its translation: CASSDSINGYNEQFF.

This clonotype was counted many times. The J gene is TRBJ1-1, the V gene TRBV7-9, with a tentative D call TRBD1 (5 bases). This CDR3 is 14 amino acids long. Germline CDR1 is SEHNR and CDR2 is FQNEAQ (reference sequence). Trimming took 1 base from V and 1 from J, leaving 7 bases between them. The CDR3 DNA sequence: TGTGCCAGCAGCTTAGTGACAGAGAACACTGAAGCTTTCTTT. Its protein is CASSLVTENTEAFF.

The sample holds a few counts of this clonotype. The J gene is TRBJ1-2, the V gene TRBV29-1, with D unresolved. The CDR3 has 10 amino acids. Germline CDR1 and CDR2: SQVTM and ANQGSEA. V lost 6 bases, J lost 7 bases, and 9 bases lay in between. The CDR3 reads CSVSESGYTF. For the CDR3, the DNA is TGCAGCGTCTCAGAAAGTGGCTACACCTTC. The entire variable domain, with the rest obtained from reference TRBV29-1 and TRBJ1-2, is as follows: SAVISQKPSRDICQRGTSLTIQCQVDSQVTMMFWYRQQPGQSLTLIATANQGSEATYESGFVIDKFPISRPNLTFSTLTVSNMSPEDSSIYLCSVSESGYTFGSGTRLTVV.

The V call is TRBV19, the J call TRBJ1-5, with unresolved D. From germline, CDR1 is LNHDA and CDR2 SQIVND (reference sequence). The CDR3 runs to 15 residues. V was clipped by 2 bases and J by 5 bases, with 13 bases between them. CDR3 amino acids: CASSISGQKYQPQHF. CDR3 coding DNA: TGTGCCAGTAGTATAAGCGGGCAGAAATATCAGCCCCAGCATTTT.

This clonotype was seen ten or more times. This rearrangement joins TRBV2 to TRBJ1-2; D is ambiguous. This CDR3 has 13 amino acids. V was cut by 8 bases and J by 2 bases, with 12 bases left in between. Germline V CDR1 and CDR2: SNHLY, FYNNEI. CDR3 protein: CASAAYSNYGYTF. CDR3 coding DNA: TGTGCCAGCGCAGCGTACTCCAACTATGGCTACACCTTC.

This clonotype was detected a few times. The V and J genes are TRBV6-1 and TRBJ2-3; 7 bases are a match to TRBD2. This CDR3 has 14 residues. V was clipped by 11 bases and J by 2 bases; unmatched bases: 10. Germline V lookup: CDR1 MNHNS, CDR2 SASEGT. This CDR3 is CACSPGGFTDTQYF. The DNA of the CDR3 is TGTGCCTGCTCCCCCGGGGGGTTCACAGATACGCAGTATTTT.

This clonotype was observed at least ten times. The CDR3 sequence is CSATLAGGFTDTQYF. Written as DNA, the CDR3 is TGCAGTGCTACCCTAGCGGGGGGGTTCACAGATACGCAGTATTTT. V usage is TRBV20-1 and J usage is TRBJ2-3; TRBD2 agrees at 12 bases. The V and J ends lost 4 bases and 2 bases, in that order; junction bases with no gene match: 4. CDR1 is DFQATT and CDR2 is SNEGSKA in the germline V gene (reference sequence). This CDR3 region has 15 residues.

J is TRBJ2-7 and V is TRBV13, with 7 bases fitting TRBD2. V shed 0 bases and J 4 bases; nucleotides not matched to a gene: 3. This CDR3 is built from 14 residues. CDR1 is PRHDT, CDR2 FYEKMQ, per germline (reference sequence). In DNA form, the CDR3 reads TGTGCCAGCAGCTTAGGGACTAGCACGTACGAGCAGTACTTC. The encoded protein is CASSLGTSTYEQYF.